This T cell receptor (beta chain) stems from a study of CD8+ T cells in alopecia areata. RNA was extracted and reverse transcribed into cDNA as the sequencing template. Assay: immunoSEQ multiplex PCR; the TCRdb copy retains only in-frame clones and omits some. The table records 70,000 or so clones, approximately 28% of them present only once. This clone appeared a few times. In germline, CDR1 is SQVTM, CDR2 ANQGSEA. The CDR3 runs to 14 residues. V gave up 2 bases and J gave up 6 bases, with 14 bases separating them. The treatment: oral pan-JAK inhibitor, 5-10 mg twice daily. This TCR was sampled from a human donor with alopecia areata. The sample in question was CD8+ T cells sorted from blood, obtained at week 4, from a patient treated with tofacitinib. The chain links TRBV29-1 to TRBJ2-1; D is ambiguous. CDR3 DNA sequence: TGCAGCGTTGAATGGACGACAACCGGCAATGAGCAGTTCTTC. The encoded protein is CSVEWTTTGNEQFF.